The sequence of this TCR beta chain was determined in a study of blood T cell repertoires in COVID-19 (dated by TCRdb to 2019 to 2021). In the study overall: Samples covering the acute and convalescent phases of COVID-19 were provided by collaborators in the United States, Italy and Spain. The prospective study material was composed of cDNA or gDNA derived from T cells, B-cell-depleted T cells, or PBMCs. The samples were drawn from the first 160 participants of the ongoing ImmuneRACE study and from 1,254 subjects provided by 6 global collaborators. The repertoires were released in a freely available public database meant as a resource for research on the immune response to SARS-CoV-2. A de-identified subject ID, COVID-19 status, age in years and sex were almost always included in the sample metadata. HLA class I and class II types, where available, came from metadata supplied by the sample provider rather than from assay-based typing. Deeply sampled blood TCRbeta repertoires from subjects exposed to, actively infected with, or recovered from COVID-19 were included in the dataset. General study outcomes and caveats: How much clinical and demographic metadata was included differed by source and by participant, and the metadata was provided uncurated.

In the prospective study, participants were roughly 18 to 90 years old, resided in 24 geographic areas of the United States, and were enrolled through a virtual design. Cohort assignment in the prospective study relied on participant-reported clinical history from a screening survey and a study questionnaire. Exposed participants had been in contact, within 2 weeks of entering the study, with a person who had a PCR-confirmed or clinician-diagnosed case of COVID-19. Each participant in the prospective study had whole blood, serum and a nasopharyngeal or oropharyngeal swab collected by mobile phlebotomists. Prospective study participants could optionally give additional blood draws and questionnaires over a roughly 2-month period. Prospective study blood samples were shipped either frozen or at room temperature before DNA extraction. Trimmed from V: 4 bases; trimmed from J: 8 bases; junction bases lacking a gene match: 2. Counted from cysteine to phenylalanine, this CDR3 has 14 amino acids. The entry retains the CDR3 DNA only, 42 bases that are in frame from base 1. The germline V gene yields SGHNT for CDR1 and YENEEA for CDR2.

Worth noting for this clone: Its target antigen remains unknown. The input lacks base qualities; no much larger clone sits a single base away.

TCRbeta CDR3 regions were amplified from genomic DNA using the immunoSEQ Assay, a bias-controlled multiplex PCR. Under the source paper's analysis protocol: Nucleated cell counts per sample were estimated from amplification of reference gene primers within the assay. To quantify the absolute abundance of each unique TCRbeta CDR3 rearrangement, sequence reads were collapsed and filtered. Productive Simpson clonality was computed per sample as the square root of Simpson's diversity index over productive rearrangements. The clones in this table, taken by TCRdb from immuneACCESS, are in-frame only. Not every clone is retained; where verified, under half of the shortfall comes from an unresolved V gene, and the cause of the rest is unknown. V, J and clone size are those of that table, while D and trimming were read from the DNA. The sample table holds about 260,000 clones, of which around 93% were seen once. 2.8% of the sample belongs to the ten largest clones.

The chain is assembled from TRBV11-3 and TRBJ2-1; 13 middle bases align to TRBD2. The sequencing input was PBMCs or T cells enriched from blood (not recorded which). This receptor was identified in a man in his forties who had been exposed to COVID-19. The sequence in DNA is TGTGCCAGCAGCTGGACTAGCGGGAGACATGAGCAGTTCTTC. Translated, it reads CASSWTSGRHEQFF.